Included here is one T cell receptor (beta chain) sequence, with context. Its antigen is undetermined. The record originates from a study of T-cell reconstitution after alpha-beta-depleted transplantation in children. TCRbeta library preparation incorporated unique molecular identifiers. Each CDR3 protein gets one entry after TCRdb re-called the PCR reads with MiXCR. The sample yields about 310,000 distinct CDR3 sequences, over 20% seen once. Study findings and constraints: The study reportedly traced alpha-beta T cells about two months after transplant to several hundred expanded graft clones. From newly produced T cells came most of the T-cell counts and diversity one year after transplant.

CDR3 length equals 11 residues. Germline V lookup: CDR1 SEHNR, CDR2 FQNEAQ (reference sequence). Trimming took 8 bases from V and 8 from J, leaving 12 bases between them. The V call is TRBV7-9, the J call TRBJ1-2, with a weak D call TRBD1 (6 bases). The sequence was collected from a male patient aged 10 to 17 who had a stem cell transplant for acute lymphoblastic leukemia, so the T cells may come from the graft donor. The source material was PBMCs, mostly from graft donor cells, sampled 180 days after TCRalphabeta/CD19-depleted stem cell transplant. The CDR3 region has the DNA TGTGCCAGCGCAGGGGTTGGCGGCTACACCTTC. Amino acid sequence: CASAGVGGYTF.